This T cell receptor (beta chain) was sequenced in a study of a mutant IDH1 vaccine in newly diagnosed glioma. Details on this clone: What it recognizes is unknown.

Study-wide results and limits: Altogether, 85% to 95% of patients exhibited vaccine-induced immune responses.

Generated by immunoSEQ multiplex PCR, the TCRdb table keeps only in-frame clones and is missing some. The sample lists 35,000 to 40,000 clones; 78% were seen once. Time point reported: baseline, week 1 (first vaccination visit). Treatment indicated: pre-vaccination baseline after standard-of-care therapy. The CDR3 contains 18 residues. With 3 bases clipped from V and 3 bases from J, the junction kept 17 bases outside the gene matches. Germline CDR1 reads SGHVS; CDR2 reads FQNEAQ. This sequence joins TRBV7-8 and TRBJ2-7; 7 nucleotides line up with TRBD1. The clonotype was recovered from a man aged 35 to 55 with glioma. Some clones in this sample may be carry-over from other donors' samples. The sample consisted of PBMCs, taken from a glioma patient treated with radiotherapy, temozolomide or both. The CDR3 nucleotides are TGTGCCAGCAGCTTTATAGGGGGCGAGTATGTTATCCGCTACGAGCAGTACTTC. It translates to CASSFIGGEYVIRYEQYF. Combining the CDR3 with reference TRBV7-8 and TRBJ2-7 gives the whole variable domain GAGVSQSPRYKVAKRGQDVALRCDPISGHVSLFWYQQALGQGPEFLTYFQNEAQLDKSGLPSDRFFAERPEGSVSTLKIQRTQQEDSAVYLCASSFIGGEYVIRYEQYFGPGTRLTVT.